These T cell receptor beta chains were read from a single sample in a study of T cell changes during pregnancy in multiple sclerosis. Measured with immunoSEQ multiplex PCR; TCRdb has only the in-frame clones, and not every one. The repertoire has 39,000 or so clones, approximately 94% of them found once; the top ten carry roughly 8.7%. This specimen was CD8+ T cells from peripheral blood mononuclear cells, taken in the third trimester of pregnancy. These receptors were taken from a female donor with multiple sclerosis, enrolled in a pregnancy study. CDR3s include the opening cysteine and the closing phenylalanine or tryptophan. The order of the fields is J gene, V gene, D gene, CDR3 length, clone size, CDR3 DNA, CDR3 protein. A D gene is named only where the DNA matches it firmly. Clone size is not always given. Where it is, it says once, few, many or a class for expanded clones.

>TRBJ2-7|TRBV6-5|TRBD2|14|.
TGTGCCAGCAGTGAAACTAGCGCCGCCTACGAGCAGTACTTC
CASSETSAAYEQYF
>TRBJ2-1|TRBV27|TRBD1|16|.
TGTGCCAGCAGATGGATTACAGGGGGCTTAAACAATGAGCAGTTCTTC
CASRWITGGLNNEQFF
>TRBJ2-3|TRBV10-3|.|16|once
TGTGCCATCAGTGAGTCTCTAGCTTCCTACACAGATACGCAGTATTTT
CAISESLASYTDTQYF
>TRBJ2-7|TRBV28|TRBD1|15|.
TGTGCCAGCAGTTTATTCGGGACAGGGGCCTACGAGCAGTACTTC
CASSLFGTGAYEQYF
>TRBJ2-2|TRBV9|TRBD1|14|once
TGTGCCAGCAGCGTGACAGGGGACACCGGGGAGCTGTTTTTT
CASSVTGDTGELFF
>TRBJ1-3|TRBV5-4|.|15|.
TGTGCCAGCAGCTTGGGCCAGGGGTACGGAAACACCATATATTTT
CASSLGQGYGNTIYF
>TRBJ2-7|TRBV19|TRBD2|17|.
TGTGCCAGTAGACCGGGACTAGCGGGCGGGAGGTCCTACGAGCAGTACTTC
CASRPGLAGGRSYEQYF
>TRBJ2-1|TRBV29-1|.|14|.
TGCAGCGTTGATAGCGGGACAGGGACCAATGAGCAGTTCTTC
CSVDSGTGTNEQFF
>TRBJ2-7|TRBV20-1|TRBD1|11|.
TGCAGTGCTCCGACAGGGAACGAGCAGTACTTC
CSAPTGNEQYF
>TRBJ2-7|TRBV13|TRBD2|14|.
TGTGCCAGCAGCTGGACTAGCGGGGCCCCCGAGCAGTACTTC
CASSWTSGAPEQYF
>TRBJ1-1|TRBV27|.|14|.
TGTGCCAGCCTGCCGGGCTCCGGAGGGACTGAAGCTTTCTTT
CASLPGSGGTEAFF
>TRBJ2-1|TRBV29-1|.|16|.
TGCAGCGTTGAAGGTCGACCACTAGGCTCCTACAATGAGCAGTTCTTC
CSVEGRPLGSYNEQFF
>TRBJ2-7|TRBV28|.|11|.
TGTGCCAGCATGAGCGGGTACGAGCAGTACTTC
CASMSGYEQYF
>TRBJ2-6|TRBV7-2|.|18|.
TGTGCCAGCAGCTTAGCTCTACCCGTCATCTCTGGGGCCAACGTCCTGACTTTC
CASSLALPVISGANVLTF
>TRBJ2-3|TRBV5-1|TRBD2|18|.
TGCGCCAGCAGCTTTCGACTAGCGGGAGTTAGTTTTGCAGATACGCAGTATTTT
CASSFRLAGVSFADTQYF
>TRBJ2-7|TRBV29-1|.|12|.
TGCAGCGTTGAAGAGAGCTCCTACGAGCAGTACTTC
CSVEESSYEQYF
>TRBJ2-2|TRBV4-1|.|15|.
TGCGCCAGCAGCCAAGGGGGGCTTAACACCGGGGAGCTGTTTTTT
CASSQGGLNTGELFF
>TRBJ2-3|TRBV11-2|TRBD2|15|.
TGTGCCAGCAGCTTCACTAGCGGCACCACAGATACGCAGTATTTT
CASSFTSGTTDTQYF
>TRBJ2-3|TRBV2|.|15|.
TGTGCCAGCAAGGGCGCGGACTATCACACAGATACGCAGTATTTT
CASKGADYHTDTQYF
>TRBJ2-7|TRBV7-9|TRBD2|17|.
TGTGCCAGCAGCCCGGGACTAGCCGCGAGGGGCTCCTACGAGCAGTACTTC
CASSPGLAARGSYEQYF
>TRBJ2-1|TRBV7-3|TRBD2|17|.
TGTGCCAGCAGCTTAACAAACGGACTAGTAGACTACAATGAGCAGTTCTTC
CASSLTNGLVDYNEQFF
>TRBJ2-1|TRBV6-4|.|15|.
TGTGCCAGCAGTGACTCAGGGGATACCTACAATGAGCAGTTCTTC
CASSDSGDTYNEQFF
>TRBJ1-4|TRBV7-8|TRBD1|14|.
TGTGCCAGCAGCTTAGAGGCAGGGGGTGAAAAACTGTTTTTT
CASSLEAGGEKLFF
>TRBJ1-1|TRBV9|.|14|.
TGTGCCAGCAGCGTAGAGCCGCTGAACACTGAAGCTTTCTTT
CASSVEPLNTEAFF
>TRBJ2-7|TRBV5-1|TRBD2|13|.
TGCGCCAGCAGGGGAGGGAGCTCCTACGAGCAGTACTTC
CASRGGSSYEQYF
>TRBJ2-7|TRBV10-3|TRBD2|14|.
TGTGCCGTCCGGCCGGGACTAGCGGTCTACGAGCAGTACTTC
CAVRPGLAVYEQYF
>TRBJ2-7|TRBV2|.|12|.
TGTGCCAGCAGTGACAGGGGAAGCGAGCAGTACTTC
CASSDRGSEQYF
>TRBJ2-7|TRBV7-8|.|15|.
TGTGCCAGCAGCTTCGGGCTAGCGAACTCCTACGAGCAGTACTTC
CASSFGLANSYEQYF
>TRBJ2-7|TRBV28|TRBD2|16|.
TGTGCCAGCAGTTGGTCAAGTGGGAGGGAGAACTACGAGCAGTACTTC
CASSWSSGRENYEQYF
>TRBJ2-7|TRBV2|.|12|.
TGTGCCAGCAGGGGCGCCCCCTACGAGCAGTACTTC
CASRGAPYEQYF
>TRBJ2-5|TRBV7-9|TRBD2|16|.
TGTGCCAGCAGCCCCTCCCTAGCGGGGAGCCAAGAGACCCAGTACTTC
CASSPSLAGSQETQYF
>TRBJ2-3|TRBV27|TRBD2|16|.
TGTGCCAGCAGTGTTACTAGCGGGAGGGTAACAGATACGCAGTATTTT
CASSVTSGRVTDTQYF
>TRBJ2-7|TRBV7-3|TRBD2|14|.
TGTGCCAGCAGCTTATGGGGGGGAGTCGACGAGCAGTACTTC
CASSLWGGVDEQYF
>TRBJ2-4|TRBV15|.|16|.
TGTGCCACCAGCAGAGAAAGAACCCGACAGTCTCGCATTCAGTACTTC
CATSRERTRQSRIQYF
>TRBJ2-7|TRBV29-1|TRBD1|14|.
TGCAGCGTTGTAGACGGGACAGGGGCCTACGAGCAGTACTTC
CSVVDGTGAYEQYF
>TRBJ1-1|TRBV4-3|.|15|.
TGCGCCAGCAGCCACCCCGGAGGGATGAACACTGAAGCTTTCTTT
CASSHPGGMNTEAFF
>TRBJ1-1|TRBV11-3|.|13|once
TGTGCCAGCAGCTCCTCAGTGAACACTGAAGCTTTCTTT
CASSSSVNTEAFF
>TRBJ1-3|TRBV7-2|.|16|.
TGTGCCAGCAGCTTAGGGTCTTGGGCCTCTGGAAACACCATATATTTT
CASSLGSWASGNTIYF
>TRBJ2-3|TRBV14|TRBD2|17|.
TGTGCCAGCAGCCACCACCGGACTAGCGGGTACTCGGATACGCAGTATTTT
CASSHHRTSGYSDTQYF
>TRBJ2-1|TRBV13|TRBD1|14|once
TGTGCCAGCAGTTCGAACAGGGGGTCTAATGAGCAGTTCTTC
CASSSNRGSNEQFF
>TRBJ1-1|TRBV15|TRBD1|20|once
TGTGCCACCAGTGAGGGATATGACAGGGGGCGAGGAGTTCTGAACACTGAAGCTTTCTTT
CATSEGYDRGRGVLNTEAFF